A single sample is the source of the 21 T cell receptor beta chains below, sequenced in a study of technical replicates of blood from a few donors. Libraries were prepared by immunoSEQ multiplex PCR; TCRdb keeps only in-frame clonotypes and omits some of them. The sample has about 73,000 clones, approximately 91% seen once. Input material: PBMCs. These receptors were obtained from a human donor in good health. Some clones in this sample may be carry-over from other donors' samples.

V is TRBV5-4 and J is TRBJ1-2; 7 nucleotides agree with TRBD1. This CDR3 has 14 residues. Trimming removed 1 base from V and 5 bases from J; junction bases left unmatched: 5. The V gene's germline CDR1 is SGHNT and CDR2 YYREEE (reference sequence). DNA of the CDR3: TGTGCCAGCAGCTTGAGTCGACAGGGTTATGGCTACACCTTC. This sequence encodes CASSLSRQGYGYTF.

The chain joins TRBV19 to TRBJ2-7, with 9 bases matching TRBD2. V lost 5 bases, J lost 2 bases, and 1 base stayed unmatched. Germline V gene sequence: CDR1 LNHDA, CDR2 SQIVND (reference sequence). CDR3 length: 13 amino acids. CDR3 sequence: CASSAGGPYEQYF. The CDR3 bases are TGTGCCAGTAGTGCGGGAGGGCCCTACGAGCAGTACTTC.

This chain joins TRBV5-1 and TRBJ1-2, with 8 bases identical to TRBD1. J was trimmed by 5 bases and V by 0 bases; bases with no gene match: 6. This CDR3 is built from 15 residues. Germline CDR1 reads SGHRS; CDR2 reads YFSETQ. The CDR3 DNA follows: TGCGCCAGCAGCTTGGATATGACAGGGGAATATGGCTACACCTTC. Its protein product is CASSLDMTGEYGYTF.

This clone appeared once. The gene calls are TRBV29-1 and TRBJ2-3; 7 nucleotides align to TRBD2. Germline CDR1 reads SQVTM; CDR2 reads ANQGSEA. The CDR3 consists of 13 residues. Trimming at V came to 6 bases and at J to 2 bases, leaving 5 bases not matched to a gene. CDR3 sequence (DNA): TGCAGCGTCTTAGCGGGTTCCACAGATACGCAGTATTTT. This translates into CSVLAGSTDTQYF.

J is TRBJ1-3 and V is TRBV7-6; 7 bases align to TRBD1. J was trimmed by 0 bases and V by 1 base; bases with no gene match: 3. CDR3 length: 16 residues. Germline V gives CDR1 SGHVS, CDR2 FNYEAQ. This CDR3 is CASSLGDSLSGNTIYF. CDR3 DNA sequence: TGTGCCAGCAGCTTAGGGGACAGCCTCTCTGGAAACACCATATATTTT.

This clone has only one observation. CDR3 protein: CSVRKGLVNEQFF. The CDR3 DNA sequence: TGCAGCGTTCGTAAGGGGTTGGTCAATGAGCAGTTCTTC. The chain is built from TRBV29-1 and TRBJ2-1, with D perhaps matching TRBD1 (5 bases). Germline V CDR1 and CDR2: SQVTM, ANQGSEA. V lost 5 bases, J lost 6 bases, and 14 bases lay in between. The CDR3 has 13 amino acids.

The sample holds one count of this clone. CDR3 loop: CASSSRGGNNYGYTF. As DNA, the CDR3 is TGTGCCAGTAGTTCGCGGGGGGGGAATAACTATGGCTACACCTTC. This chain joins TRBV19 and TRBJ1-2; maybe TRBD1 (5 bases). Germline V gene sequence: CDR1 LNHDA, CDR2 SQIVND (reference sequence). The CDR3 runs 15 residues. Between the trimmed V and J ends, which lost 5 bases and 1 base, there was a span of 14 bases.

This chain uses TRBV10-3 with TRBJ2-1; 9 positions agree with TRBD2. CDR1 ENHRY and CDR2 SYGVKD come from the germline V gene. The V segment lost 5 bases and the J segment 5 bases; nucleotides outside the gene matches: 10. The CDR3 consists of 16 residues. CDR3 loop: CAISQTGGGAHNEQFF. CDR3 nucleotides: TGTGCCATCAGTCAAACGGGCGGGGGGGCCCACAATGAGCAGTTCTTC.

The CDR3 sequence is CASSVSPGAGAITGANVLTF. DNA of the CDR3: TGTGCCAGCAGCGTAAGTCCTGGTGCAGGGGCGATCACTGGGGCCAACGTCCTGACTTTC. V gene TRBV9 combines with J gene TRBJ2-6, with TRBD1 as a possible D gene (6 bases). The CDR3 is 20 amino acids. The V gene's germline CDR1 is SGDLS and CDR2 YYNGEE. The V and J ends lost 1 base and 2 bases respectively, with 22 bases between them.

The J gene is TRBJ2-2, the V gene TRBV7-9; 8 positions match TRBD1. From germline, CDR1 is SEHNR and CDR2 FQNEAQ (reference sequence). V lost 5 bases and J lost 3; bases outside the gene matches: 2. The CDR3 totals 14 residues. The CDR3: CASSDRGYTGELFF. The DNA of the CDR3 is TGTGCCAGCAGCGACAGGGGCTACACCGGGGAGCTGTTTTTT.

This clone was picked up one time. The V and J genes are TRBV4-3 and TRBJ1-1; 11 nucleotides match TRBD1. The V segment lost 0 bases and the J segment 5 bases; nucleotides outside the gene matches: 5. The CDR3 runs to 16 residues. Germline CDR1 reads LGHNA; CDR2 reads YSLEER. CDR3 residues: CASSQEGGTGGTEAFF. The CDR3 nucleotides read TGCGCCAGCAGCCAAGAGGGAGGGACAGGGGGAACTGAAGCTTTCTTT.

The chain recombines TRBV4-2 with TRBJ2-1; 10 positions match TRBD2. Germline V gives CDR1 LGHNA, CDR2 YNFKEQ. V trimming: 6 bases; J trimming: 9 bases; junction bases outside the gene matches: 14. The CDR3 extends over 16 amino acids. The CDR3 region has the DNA TGTGCCAGCAGGGAGCGGGGGGGGGACGGGTCCGGTGAGCAGTTCTTC. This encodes CASRERGGDGSGEQFF.

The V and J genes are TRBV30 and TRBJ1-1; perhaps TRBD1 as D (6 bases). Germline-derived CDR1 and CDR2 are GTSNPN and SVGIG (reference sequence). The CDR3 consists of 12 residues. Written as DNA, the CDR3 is TGTGGCTTGGTGGGGGCAGGGTTTGAAGCTTTCTTT. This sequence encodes CGLVGAGFEAFF.

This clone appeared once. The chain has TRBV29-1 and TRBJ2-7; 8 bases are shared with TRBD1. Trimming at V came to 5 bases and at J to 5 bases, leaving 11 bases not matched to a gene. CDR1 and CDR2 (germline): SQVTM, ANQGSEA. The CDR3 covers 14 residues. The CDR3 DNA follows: TGCAGCGTTAACCCCGGGACAGGCTCGGACGAGCAGTACTTC. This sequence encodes CSVNPGTGSDEQYF.

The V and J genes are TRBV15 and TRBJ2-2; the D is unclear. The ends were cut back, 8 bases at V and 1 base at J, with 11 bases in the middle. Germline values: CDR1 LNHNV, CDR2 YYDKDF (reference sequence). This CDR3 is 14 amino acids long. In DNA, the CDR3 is TGTGCCACCGCCCAGACACTGAACACCGGGGAGCTGTTTTTT. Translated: CATAQTLNTGELFF.

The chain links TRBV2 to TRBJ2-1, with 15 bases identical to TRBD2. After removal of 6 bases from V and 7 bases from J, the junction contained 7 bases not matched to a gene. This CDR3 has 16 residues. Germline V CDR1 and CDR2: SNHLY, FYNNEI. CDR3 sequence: CASRPGTSGRRNEQFF. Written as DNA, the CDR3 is TGTGCCAGCAGACCTGGGACTAGCGGGAGGAGGAATGAGCAGTTCTTC.

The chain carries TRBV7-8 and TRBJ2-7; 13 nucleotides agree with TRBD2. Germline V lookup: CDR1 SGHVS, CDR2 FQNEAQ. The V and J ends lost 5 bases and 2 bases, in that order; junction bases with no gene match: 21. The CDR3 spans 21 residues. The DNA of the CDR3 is TGTGCCAGCAGCCCTCGGACAGGGCAGGGGACTAGCGGGAAATTAGCCTACGAGCAGTACTTC. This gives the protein CASSPRTGQGTSGKLAYEQYF.

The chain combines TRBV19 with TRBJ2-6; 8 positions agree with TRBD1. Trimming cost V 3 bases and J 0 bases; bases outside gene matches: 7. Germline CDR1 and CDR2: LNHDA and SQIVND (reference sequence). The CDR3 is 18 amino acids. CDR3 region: CASSMTGADYSGANVLTF. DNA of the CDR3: TGTGCCAGTAGTATGACAGGGGCCGATTACTCTGGGGCCAACGTCCTGACTTTC.

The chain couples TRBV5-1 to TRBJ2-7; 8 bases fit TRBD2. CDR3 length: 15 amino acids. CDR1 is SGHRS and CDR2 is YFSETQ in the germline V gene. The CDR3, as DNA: TGCGCCAGCAGCTGGGCTCGGGAGGGGCAGCCCGCGGGTGTAGTC. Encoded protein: CASSWAREGQPAGVV.

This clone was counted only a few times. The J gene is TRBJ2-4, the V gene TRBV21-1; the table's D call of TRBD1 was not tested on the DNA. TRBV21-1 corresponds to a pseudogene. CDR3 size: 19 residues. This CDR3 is CASSKAREGQGAAKNIQYF. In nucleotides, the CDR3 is TGTGCCAGCAGCAAAGCAAGGGAAGGACAGGGGGCCGCCAAAAACATTCAGTACTTC.

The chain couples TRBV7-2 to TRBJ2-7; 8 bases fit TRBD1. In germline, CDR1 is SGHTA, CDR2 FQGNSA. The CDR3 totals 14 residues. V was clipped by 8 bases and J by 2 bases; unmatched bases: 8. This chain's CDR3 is CASHDTDRAYEQYF. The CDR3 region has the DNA TGTGCCAGCCACGACACGGACAGGGCCTACGAGCAGTACTTC. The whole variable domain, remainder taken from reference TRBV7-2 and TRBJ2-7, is GAGVSQSPSNKVTEKGKDVELRCDPISGHTALYWYRQSLGQGLEFLIYFQGNSAPDKSGLPSDRFSAERTGGSVSTLTIQRTQQEDSAVYLCASHDTDRAYEQYFGPGTRLTVT.